Shown below are 17 T cell receptor beta chains from a single sample sequenced in a study of T cells in Graves' hyperthyroidism and ophthalmopathy. TCR beta CDR3 regions were amplified from RNA transcripts. Initially, a first-round RT-PCR of the TCR CDR3 employed the HTBI primer set. TCRdb passed the multiplex PCR reads through MiXCR, listing each CDR3 protein once. In the table there are under 400,000 distinct CDR3 sequences, around 16% of which are singletons. Input material: blood. These receptors all come from a woman aged 18-30 years with Graves' hyperthyroidism that later progressed to Graves' ophthalmopathy.

The rearrangement links TRBV20-1 to TRBJ2-7; D remains unclear. CDR1 and CDR2 (germline): DFQATT, SNEGSKA (reference sequence). Trimming pared 0 bases from V and 6 bases from J, leaving 12 bases between. The CDR3 covers 13 residues. CDR3 sequence (DNA): TGCAGTGCTAGAGATCTGGCGGTAAGCGAGCAGTACTTC. Its protein product is CSARDLAVSEQYF.

This chain connects TRBV6-1 to TRBJ2-3; TRBD1 matches 7 bases. The junction had 11 bases not matched to a gene; V was cut back by 5 bases and J by 3 bases. The CDR3 has 16 amino acids. Per germline, CDR1 MNHNS and CDR2 SASEGT. The CDR3 region is CASSKGNRGLTDTQYF. CDR3 nucleotides: TGTGCCAGCAGTAAGGGGAACAGGGGATTGACAGATACGCAGTATTTT.

This clonotype has more than one count but fewer than ten. A much larger clone is a single base away; this may be a read error. This chain uses TRBV27 with TRBJ2-1; D is unresolved. The CDR3 totals 15 residues. Germline V CDR1 and CDR2: MNHEY, SMNVEV (reference sequence). The CDR3 DNA is TGTGCCAGCGGTTTTGTCGTGAAACCCTACAATGAGCAGTTCTTC. It yields the protein CASGFVVKPYNEQFF.

With regard to this clonotype: A much larger clone differs from this one at a single base, so this may be a read error. The chain is built from TRBV7-2 and TRBJ2-7, with TRBD1 matching 9 bases. From germline, CDR1 is SGHTA and CDR2 FQGNSA. The trim removed 5 bases at V and 2 bases at J, leaving 7 bases unmatched. This CDR3 spans 15 amino acids. The CDR3 sequence: CASSPQGAGAYEQYF. The CDR3 DNA is TGTGCCAGCAGCCCACAGGGGGCGGGGGCCTACGAGCAGTACTTC.

This clonotype has a handful of counts. This chain joins TRBV7-2 and TRBJ2-5; D unclear. V was clipped by 2 bases and J by 7 bases, with 14 bases between them. The CDR3 spans 14 residues. Per the germline V gene, CDR1 is SGHTA and CDR2 is FQGNSA. The CDR3 DNA reads as TGTGCCAGCAGCTTAAGCCCTGCGCTTGGGACCCAGTACTTC. Amino acids: CASSLSPALGTQYF.

This chain uses TRBV19 with TRBJ2-2; 8 bases align to TRBD1. The CDR3 length is 15 residues. CDR1 is LNHDA, CDR2 SQIVND, per germline (reference sequence). After removal of 9 bases from V and 1 base from J, the junction contained 7 bases not matched to a gene. The DNA of the CDR3 is TGTGCCAGCTATCCCGGGACAGGGAACACCGGGGAGCTGTTTTTT. It codes for CASYPGTGNTGELFF.

The chain is built from TRBV27 and TRBJ2-5; possibly TRBD1 or TRBD2 for D (5 bases each). Germline V gene lookup returns CDR1 MNHEY and CDR2 SMNVEV (reference sequence). Trimming left V 3 bases short and J 5 bases short, with 16 bases between. The CDR3 covers 15 residues. This chain's CDR3 is CASSFAGTLSETQYF. CDR3 DNA sequence: TGTGCCAGCAGTTTCGCCGGGACCCTTTCGGAGACCCAGTACTTC.

This clonotype was seen only a few times. The rearrangement links TRBV5-1 to TRBJ2-7; D ambiguous. This CDR3 is 15 amino acids long. The germline gives CDR1 SGHRS, CDR2 YFSETQ. V lost 0 bases and J lost 1, with 11 bases in between. The CDR3 DNA sequence: TGCGCCAGCAGCTTGGTGGGTGGCAAATCCTACGAGCAGTACTTC. Encoded protein: CASSLVGGKSYEQYF.

This clonotype was detected many times. The chain uses TRBV27 and TRBJ1-2; TRBD1 is a possible D gene (5 bases). Germline V CDR1 and CDR2: MNHEY, SMNVEV (reference sequence). CDR3 length: 14 residues. Trimming stripped 2 bases from V and 5 bases from J, with 12 bases between. Written as DNA, the CDR3 is TGTGCCAGCAGTTTAGCCAGGGAGCGATATGGCTACACCTTC. Protein sequence: CASSLARERYGYTF.

This clonotype occurred many times. The CDR3 DNA follows: TGTGCCAGCAGTTACCAAGGAGGGATTGGTGGCTACACCTTC. It specifies CASSYQGGIGGYTF. The chain combines TRBV27 with TRBJ1-2; D ambiguous. This CDR3 is 14 amino acids long. CDR1 MNHEY and CDR2 SMNVEV come from the germline V gene (reference sequence). The V end lost 4 bases, the J end lost 7 bases, and 16 bases lay between the germline ends.

A few counts support this clonotype. The J gene is TRBJ2-7, the V gene TRBV20-1, with TRBD1 as a possible D gene (6 bases). Trimming took 0 bases from V and 0 from J, leaving 24 bases between them. The germline gives CDR1 DFQATT, CDR2 SNEGSKA (reference sequence). The CDR3 has 19 amino acids. The CDR3 bases are TGCAGTGCTAGAGACCTCGCAATTCCCGGGACGGGACACTCCTACGAGCAGTACTTC. Protein sequence: CSARDLAIPGTGHSYEQYF.

This clonotype turned up a few times. The chain uses TRBV4-1 and TRBJ2-3, with 9 bases fitting TRBD2. J lost 4 bases, V lost 2 bases, and 10 bases had no gene match. This CDR3 has 17 amino acids. Germline V gene lookup returns CDR1 MGHRA and CDR2 YSYEKL. CDR3 DNA: TGCGCCAGCAGCCAATCACGGGGCGGGAGGGCCCCAGATACGCAGTATTTT. It is translated as CASSQSRGGRAPDTQYF.

The chain uses TRBV30 and TRBJ2-3, with no clear D. This CDR3 comprises 12 residues. The V gene lost 5 bases and the J gene lost 2 bases, with 8 bases spanning the gap. The germline V gene has CDR1 GTSNPN and CDR2 SVGIG (reference sequence). The CDR3 loop reads CAWSGLTDTQYF. DNA for the CDR3: TGTGCCTGGTCGGGCCTCACAGATACGCAGTATTTT.

This clonotype was seen only a few times. The V call is TRBV4-2, the J call TRBJ2-7; 14 bases agree with TRBD2. Germline V lookup: CDR1 LGHNA, CDR2 YNFKEQ. CDR3 length: 20 amino acids. The V and J ends lost 2 bases and 0 bases, in that order; junction bases with no gene match: 12. In DNA, the CDR3 is TGTGCCAGCAGCCAACTTACCGGGACTAGCGGGAGTGTCGGCTCCTACGAGCAGTACTTC. Translated, it gives CASSQLTGTSGSVGSYEQYF.

This clonotype appeared many times. CDR3 sequence reads: CASSWTGGNEQFF. CDR3 sequence (DNA): TGTGCCAGCAGCTGGACAGGGGGTAATGAGCAGTTCTTC. This chain joins TRBV7-2 and TRBJ2-1, with TRBD1 matching 10 bases. The CDR3 length is 13 residues. Germline values: CDR1 SGHTA, CDR2 FQGNSA. The ends lost 4 bases at V and 7 bases at J; junction bases unmatched: 1.

This clonotype was counted between two and nine times. V usage is TRBV7-2 and J usage is TRBJ1-2, with unresolved D. The CDR3 is 13 amino acids. Trimming cost V 1 base and J 5 bases, with 8 bases left between them. The germline V gene has CDR1 SGHTA and CDR2 FQGNSA. The CDR3 here is CASSLGGRYGYTF. The DNA of the CDR3 is TGTGCCAGCAGCTTAGGAGGGCGGTATGGCTACACCTTC.

This clonotype has just a few counts. This could be a read error, since a much larger clone is one nucleotide away. This CDR3 is CASSEGTSRGDNEQLF. The CDR3 DNA is TGCGCCAGCAGTGAAGGGACTAGCAGGGGGGACAATGAGCAGCTCTTC. The rearrangement uses TRBV10-1 and TRBJ2-1; the match to TRBD2 covers 9 bases. This CDR3 region has 16 residues. CDR1 and CDR2 (germline): WNHNN, SYGVQD (reference sequence).